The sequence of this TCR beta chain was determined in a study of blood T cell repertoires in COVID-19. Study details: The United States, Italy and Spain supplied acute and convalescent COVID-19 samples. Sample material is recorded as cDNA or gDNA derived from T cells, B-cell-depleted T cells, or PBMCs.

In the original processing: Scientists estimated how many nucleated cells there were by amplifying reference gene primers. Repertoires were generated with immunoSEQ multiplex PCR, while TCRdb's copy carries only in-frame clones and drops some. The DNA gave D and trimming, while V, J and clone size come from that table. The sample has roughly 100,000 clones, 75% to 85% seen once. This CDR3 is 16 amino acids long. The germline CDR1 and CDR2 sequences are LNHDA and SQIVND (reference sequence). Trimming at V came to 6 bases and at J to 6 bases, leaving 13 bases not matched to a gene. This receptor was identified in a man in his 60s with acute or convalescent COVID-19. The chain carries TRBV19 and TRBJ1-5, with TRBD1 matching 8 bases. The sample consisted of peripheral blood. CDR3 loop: CASSPRTGLAAQPQHF. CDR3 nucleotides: TGTGCCAGTAGCCCTCGGACAGGGCTTGCAGCTCAGCCCCAGCATTTT.